This T cell receptor (beta chain) was sequenced in a study of CD4 T cells in relation to SARS-CoV-2 and coronaviruses. Background on the study: The negative reference was HIV-1 Nef peptide pool or peptide-free culture. Overall study findings and caveats: In roughly 61% of donors, memory CD4+ clonotypes crossrecognized SARS-CoV-2 and at least one common cold coronavirus spike.

A remark on this clone: Antigen: not known.

This CDR3 has 16 amino acids. Germline lookup yields CDR1 LNHDA and CDR2 SQIVND (reference sequence). Trimming shortened V by 0 bases and J by 4 bases, and 13 bases separated the two germline ends. The unexposed donors gave CD4+ T cells in about 2010-2019, prior to COVID-19. Isolation of CD4+ T cells took place after roughly nine days in culture. Cells permitting, SARS-CoV-2 S/N and four cold-coronavirus spikes were tested on unexposed-donor CD4+ T cells. Each well had roughly 2.2 million PBMCs in about 5% human AB serum with IL-2. This table comes from immunoSEQ multiplex PCR, and its TCRdb copy is limited to in-frame clones, with some not included. The sample has some 30,000 clones; about 80% are singletons.

The sample was CD4+ T cells from PBMCs, cultured in vitro. V usage is TRBV19 and J usage is TRBJ1-5; D not resolved. This receptor was taken from a human donor in good health. CDR3 sequence: CASSIDPTRRNQPQHF. In DNA, the CDR3 is TGTGCCAGTAGTATAGATCCGACACGGAGGAATCAGCCCCAGCATTTT.